The present T cell receptor (beta chain) was sequenced within a study of blood T cell repertoires in COVID-19 (dated by TCRdb to 2020 to 2022). For the study in its entirety: Samples from collaborators originated in the United States, Italy and Spain and spanned both the acute and convalescent phases of COVID-19. Where HLA class I and class II types were available, the types were taken from metadata supplied by the sample provider, not from assay-based typing. The repertoires were made available in a free public database intended to serve as a resource for research on the immune response to SARS-CoV-2. Deeply sampled blood TCRbeta repertoires from subjects exposed to, actively infected with, or recovered from COVID-19 were included in the dataset. The material from the prospective study consisted of cDNA or gDNA derived from T cells, B-cell-depleted T cells, or PBMCs. Sample metadata almost always included a de-identified subject ID, COVID-19 status, age in years and sex. The samples were drawn from the first 160 participants of the ongoing ImmuneRACE study and from over 950 subjects provided by 6 global collaborators. General findings and caveats noted by the study authors: Clinical and demographic metadata were provided uncurated, with the amount varying by source and participant.

Collaborating institutions collected whole blood in K2EDTA tubes following their own protocols. For TCRbeta analysis, collaborator samples were shipped as frozen whole blood, as isolated PBMCs, or as DNA extracted from either sample type. To note about this clone: What antigen it recognizes has not been identified. The input lacks base qualities; no much larger clone sits a single base away.

The immunoSEQ Assay, a bias-controlled multiplex PCR, was used to amplify TCRbeta CDR3 regions from genomic DNA. Per the source publication's procedure: Nucleated cell counts per sample were estimated from amplification of reference gene primers within the assay. To quantify the absolute abundance of each unique TCRbeta CDR3 rearrangement, sequence reads were collapsed and filtered. For each sample, productive Simpson clonality was calculated as the square root of Simpson's diversity index across productive rearrangements. The clones in this table, taken by TCRdb from immuneACCESS, are in-frame only. Not every clone is retained; where verified, under half of the shortfall comes from an unresolved V gene, and the cause of the rest is unknown. The V and J calls and clone size come from that table; D and trimming were worked out from the DNA. The sample table lists some 110,000 clones, roughly 82% of them with a count of one. About 5% of the sample is held by the ten biggest clonotypes.

After removal of 4 bases from V and 0 bases from J, the junction retains 4 bases not matched to a gene. The CDR3 spans 17 residues, from the cysteine through the phenylalanine. The sequence is cut down to CDR3 DNA, 51 bases in frame from base 1. Based on the germline V gene (reference sequence), the CDR1 and CDR2 sequences are LGHDT and YNNKEL. This receptor was taken from a human donor in a cohort sampled during active COVID-19. This sequence uses TRBV3-1 (or the pseudogene TRBV3-2) and TRBJ2-1, with 12 bases aligning to TRBD2. The sequencing input was peripheral blood. The CDR3 has the sequence CASSRPTSGSSYNEQFF. The sequenced DNA: TGTGCCAGCAGCCGGCCGACTAGCGGGAGCTCCTACAATGAGCAGTTCTTC.